Presented here are 10 T cell receptor beta chains from one specimen sequenced in a study of blood T cells in healthy people across ages. Next came a second PCR, run for about 7 to 12 cycles, which used a sample-barcoded 5' primer along with a J-beta primer mix. TCRdb re-derived calls from the 5' RACE reads in MiXCR, one entry per CDR3 protein. The sample has 850,000 to 1,300,000 distinct CDR3 sequences, under 45% seen once. What was sequenced was blood. These receptors came from a woman in her sixties in good health.

In its sample, this clonotype was seen many times. CDR3 DNA sequence: TGCGCCAGCAGCGCACGACAGGGGGACTACGAGCAGTACTTC. It yields the protein CASSARQGDYEQYF. The chain carries TRBV4-1 and TRBJ2-7; 9 positions agree with TRBD1. Germline values: CDR1 MGHRA, CDR2 YSYEKL. The J segment lost 3 bases and the V segment lost 5 bases, leaving 5 bases of the junction unmatched. The CDR3 loop spans 14 amino acids.

The V call is TRBV6-5, the J call TRBJ2-5; 12 bases fit TRBD2. The last part of the DNA fits TRBJ2-7 better; the J call may be wrong. Germline V gene sequence: CDR1 MNHEY, CDR2 SVGAGI. The CDR3 covers 17 residues. CDR3 coding DNA: TGTGCCAGCAGTTACTCGCTCCCTAGCGGGAGGGCCCACGAGCAGTACTTC. It specifies CASSYSLPSGRAHEQYF.

This clonotype was picked up many times. V is TRBV27 and J is TRBJ1-6; tentative D call: TRBD1 (6 bases). Deletions cut 4 bases from V and 7 bases from J, with 11 bases between. Germline V gives CDR1 MNHEY, CDR2 SMNVEV (reference sequence). The CDR3 has 14 amino acids. The CDR3 protein is CASSWWDKNSPLHF. The CDR3 DNA reads as TGTGCCAGCAGTTGGTGGGACAAGAATTCACCCCTCCACTTT.

The chain couples TRBV6-1 to TRBJ2-7, with D unclear. In germline, CDR1 is MNHNS, CDR2 SASEGT. The CDR3 length is 17 residues. V was clipped by 6 bases and J by 3 bases, with 24 bases between them. The CDR3 protein is CASRTRATPLTFYEQYF. DNA for the CDR3: TGTGCCAGCAGGACCCGGGCCACCCCACTTACATTCTACGAGCAGTACTTC.

This sequence joins TRBV5-6 and TRBJ2-5; D perhaps matches TRBD2 (7 bases). Deletions cut 4 bases from V and 5 bases from J, with 21 bases between. The CDR3 length is 16 residues. In germline, CDR1 is SGHDT, CDR2 YYEEEE. In DNA form, the CDR3 reads TGTGCCAGCAGCATACTCTGGAGCGGGACAACGGAGACCCAGTACTTC. It translates to CASSILWSGTTETQYF.

The chain employs TRBV20-1 and TRBJ1-1, with D unresolved. The germline V gene encodes CDR1 DFQATT and CDR2 SNEGSKA (reference sequence). The length of the CDR3 is 14 residues. V was cut by 0 bases and J by 4 bases, with 12 bases left in between. The CDR3 bases are TGCAGTGCTAGAGATCTTCGGGGTAGCACTGAAGCTTTCTTT. Protein sequence: CSARDLRGSTEAFF.

J is TRBJ2-5 and V is TRBV29-1; D uncertain. Germline V lookup: CDR1 SQVTM, CDR2 ANQGSEA. V lost 3 bases and J lost 2, with 13 bases in between. The CDR3 sequence is 14 residues long. This chain's CDR3 is CSVDLGHRQETQYF. DNA for the CDR3: TGCAGCGTTGACCTAGGGCACAGACAAGAGACCCAGTACTTC. Full variable domain (missing parts from reference TRBV29-1 and TRBJ2-5): SAVISQKPSRDICQRGTSLTIQCQVDSQVTMMFWYRQQPGQSLTLIATANQGSEATYESGFVIDKFPISRPNLTFSTLTVSNMSPEDSSIYLCSVDLGHRQETQYFGPGTRLLVL.

V gene TRBV5-1 combines with J gene TRBJ2-1; no definite D call. The CDR3 is made up of 16 amino acids. Germline CDR1 and CDR2: SGHRS and YFSETQ. Between the trimmed V and J ends, which lost 4 bases and 7 bases, there was a span of 21 bases. As DNA, the CDR3 is TGCGCCAGCAGCCCTTCCCCCGGAGACATGGGGAATGAGCAGTTCTTC. It encodes CASSPSPGDMGNEQFF.

Only a few counts were recorded for this clonotype. The chain is built from TRBV11-1 and TRBJ2-1; D remains unclear. The germline gives CDR1 SGHAT, CDR2 FQDESV (reference sequence). V was trimmed by 3 bases and J by 2 bases, leaving 5 bases between them. The CDR3 has 13 amino acids. The CDR3 is CASSFLTYNEQFF. CDR3 coding DNA: TGTGCCAGCAGCTTTTTGACCTACAATGAGCAGTTCTTC. Drawing the rest from reference TRBV11-1 and TRBJ2-1, the complete variable domain is EAEVAQSPRYKITEKSQAVAFWCDPISGHATLYWYRQILGQGPELLVQFQDESVVDDSQLPKDRFSAERLKGVDSTLKIQPAELGDSAMYLCASSFLTYNEQFFGPGTRLTVL.

This sequence joins TRBV24-1 and TRBJ2-1, with a tentative D call TRBD1 (5 bases). Germline V lookup: CDR1 KGHDR, CDR2 SFDVKD. V was shortened by 9 bases and J by 8 bases, with 22 bases between the two germline ends. This CDR3 is built from 15 residues. CDR3 DNA: TGTGCCACCGCGTCGCTGGGGTCGCAGGGCGATGAGCAGTTCTTC. This codes for CATASLGSQGDEQFF.